A single T cell receptor beta chain is shown here with its context. Its antigen remains undetermined. No per-base quality is available; no much larger clone lies one base away. Spanning cysteine to phenylalanine, the CDR3 consists of 14 amino acids. Of all the DNA, just the CDR3 is kept, 42 bases in frame from base 1. The V end loses 1 base and the J end loses 10 bases, and a stretch of 14 bases separates them. The germline V gene specifies SGHAT as CDR1 and FQNNGV as CDR2. This entry belongs to a study of immune characterization of retroperitoneal liposarcoma (dated by TCRdb to between 2018 and 2020). The receptor library was made with PCR. The sample was run on a NextSeq 500. TCRdb reworked the public reads: Q25 trimming with fastp, MiXCR clone assembly, productive beta chains retained. One record per CDR3 amino acid sequence lists the most common genes and DNA. This sample lists 8,000 to 13,000 distinct CDR3 sequences; roughly 25% were detected once. The ten largest make up 8.5% to 9% of the sample.

The chain joins TRBV11-2 to TRBJ2-1; the best D guess is TRBD2, with 6 bases matching. Material for sequencing was tumor tissue. This sequence originates from a female donor with retroperitoneal liposarcoma. The bases are TGTGCCAGCAGCTTAGTTCGAGGAGGGGTCGAGCAGTTCTTC. Its coded protein is CASSLVRGGVEQFF.